This T cell receptor beta chain originates from a study of blood T cell repertoires in COVID-19. Turning to the study itself: PBMCs, B-cell-depleted T cells, or T cells provided the cDNA or gDNA that made up the material.

The data were produced by immunoSEQ multiplex PCR, yet TCRdb's version contains in-frame clones alone and is incomplete. The sample contains about 33,000 clones, almost 85% of which appear only once. This CDR3 is built from 15 residues. The V gene's germline CDR1 is SGHTA and CDR2 FQGNSA. The V gene end was trimmed by 6 bases and the J gene end by 6 bases; junction bases not matched to a gene: 14. The sample was peripheral blood. The V gene is TRBV7-2, the J gene TRBJ2-7; the match to TRBD2 covers 7 bases. The origin of this receptor is a man in his sixties with active COVID-19. This CDR3 is CASRQGRVGSLEQYF. CDR3 sequence (DNA): TGTGCCAGCAGACAAGGGAGGGTGGGGTCTCTCGAGCAGTACTTC.